One and the same sample provided the 20 T cell receptor beta chains below, sequenced in a study of liver allograft versus peripheral blood T cells. Overall study: Intrahepatic T cell receptor repertoires from transplanted livers were compared against repertoires in recipients' peripheral blood.

TCRdb reprocessed the reads via MiXCR and lists one record per CDR3 protein. The sample includes 3,500 to 4,500 distinct CDR3 sequences, 11% to 15% of them seen just once. These receptor sequences come from a human patient who had a liver transplant. Some T cells may be the graft donor's.

Relative to its sample, this clonotype is medium-sized. The chain links TRBV13 to TRBJ2-3; no clear D gene. V lost 4 bases to trimming and J lost 4 bases, with 15 bases between them. Germline V gene data show CDR1 as PRHDT and CDR2 as FYEKMQ (reference sequence). The CDR3 extends over 15 amino acids. CDR3 bases: TGTGCCAGCAGCTGGGGTGGGGAAAGTGCAGATACGCAGTATTTT. Its translation: CASSWGGESADTQYF.

This clonotype was counted ten times or more. V and J are TRBV9 and TRBJ1-6; D uncertain. This CDR3 contains 14 residues. Trimming left V 0 bases short and J 8 bases short, with 9 bases between. CDR1 is SGDLS, CDR2 YYNGEE, per germline. CDR3 region: CASSVAGLDSPLHF. Here the CDR3 DNA reads TGTGCCAGCAGCGTAGCGGGTCTCGATTCACCCCTCCACTTT.

This clonotype has only a few counts. The rearrangement joins TRBV11-2 to TRBJ2-7; TRBD1 agrees at 9 bases. CDR3 size: 16 residues. The V and J ends lost 4 bases and 2 bases, in that order; junction bases with no gene match: 9. CDR1 is SGHAT and CDR2 is FQNNGV in the germline V gene. The CDR3 DNA reads TGTGCCAGCAGCTCCCGGTACAGGGGGCTGACCTACGAGCAGTACTTC. Protein: CASSSRYRGLTYEQYF.

The chain links TRBV19 to TRBJ1-2, with 7 bases aligning to TRBD1. The germline V gene has CDR1 LNHDA and CDR2 SQIVND (reference sequence). CDR3 length: 16 residues. After removal of 3 bases from V and 6 bases from J, the junction contained 13 bases not matched to a gene. The CDR3 bases are TGTGCCAGTAGTATTGGACAGGTCGCGGGGGTGGATGGCTACACCTTC. This sequence encodes CASSIGQVAGVDGYTF.

This clonotype was counted ten times or more. The V and J genes are TRBV27 and TRBJ2-7; D is possibly TRBD2 (6 bases). Trimming removed 5 bases at V and 5 bases at J, with 13 bases between. Germline V gene sequence: CDR1 MNHEY, CDR2 SMNVEV (reference sequence). The CDR3 is 13 residues long. The CDR3 coding sequence is TGTGCCAGCAGTCCACGTTGGGGGGACGAGCAGTACTTC. Translating it yields CASSPRWGDEQYF.

This clonotype is medium-sized. The J gene is TRBJ2-3, the V gene TRBV24-1, with TRBD2 as a possible D gene (5 bases). Germline CDR1 is KGHDR and CDR2 is SFDVKD. CDR3 length: 14 amino acids. The ends were cut back, 0 bases at V and 6 bases at J, with 9 bases in the middle. Here the CDR3 reads CATSDLRGSDTQYF. CDR3 sequence (DNA): TGTGCCACCAGTGATTTGAGAGGGAGTGATACGCAGTATTTT.

This clonotype is large. The chain has TRBV7-9 and TRBJ1-2; D perhaps matches TRBD1 (6 bases). Germline V lookup: CDR1 SEHNR, CDR2 FQNEAQ (reference sequence). The CDR3 sequence is 15 residues long. The V end was cut by 2 bases, the J end by 3 bases, with 13 bases between. DNA for the CDR3: TGTGCCAGCAGCTTAACAATGGGACAAGACTATGGCTACACCTTC. As protein: CASSLTMGQDYGYTF.

At least ten counts were recorded for this clonotype. This chain uses TRBV7-9 with TRBJ2-3, with D perhaps being TRBD1 or TRBD2 (6 bases each). Germline CDR1 SEHNR, CDR2 FQNEAQ (reference sequence). Trimming removed 5 bases at V and 1 base at J, with 16 bases between. This CDR3 has 16 residues. The CDR3 DNA reads as TGTGCCAGCAGCCCAAGTAGGGGGGCCCGCACAGATACGCAGTATTTT. Translated, it gives CASSPSRGARTDTQYF. Drawing the rest from reference TRBV7-9 and TRBJ2-3, the complete variable domain is DTGVSQNPRHKITKRGQNVTFRCDPISEHNRLYWYRQTLGQGPEFLTYFQNEAQLEKSRLLSDRFSAERPKGSFSTLEIQRTEQGDSAMYLCASSPSRGARTDTQYFGPGTRLTVL.

This clonotype is categorized as medium-sized. The CDR3 loop reads CAWITDRVNYGYTF. Written as DNA, the CDR3 is TGTGCCTGGATAACCGACAGGGTCAACTATGGCTACACCTTC. The rearrangement links TRBV30 to TRBJ1-2; 7 positions agree with TRBD1. The germline V gene encodes CDR1 GTSNPN and CDR2 SVGIG (reference sequence). V shed 4 bases, J shed 2 bases, and the junction held 7 bases outside the gene matches. The CDR3 covers 14 residues. Together with reference TRBV30 and TRBJ1-2, the CDR3 gives the full variable domain: SQTIHQWPATLVQPVGSPLSLECTVEGTSNPNLYWYRQAAGRGLQLLFYSVGIGQISSEVPQNLSASRPQDRQFILSSKKLLLSDSGFYLCAWITDRVNYGYTFGSGTRLTVV.

By frequency in the sample, this clonotype is medium-sized. The DNA of the CDR3 is TGTGCCAGCAGTTCCTCGATCTACGAGCAGTACTTC. Translated, it gives CASSSSIYEQYF. The chain uses TRBV28 and TRBJ2-7; D is unclear. V dropped 4 bases and J dropped 3 bases, with 7 bases sitting between them. The CDR3 contains 12 residues. Looked up from germline, CDR1 is MDHEN and CDR2 is SYDVKM.

This clonotype was observed at least ten times. The chain links TRBV5-6 to TRBJ1-1; D call uncertain. CDR3 length: 15 amino acids. Trimming took off 3 bases at V and 2 bases at J, with 14 bases between the two ends. Germline V CDR1 and CDR2: SGHDT, YYEEEE. Written as DNA, the CDR3 is TGTGCCAGCAGCTACGACGGTTTAAGAAACACTGAAGCTTTCTTT. This gives the protein CASSYDGLRNTEAFF.

This clonotype was observed many times. V gene TRBV27 combines with J gene TRBJ2-5; tentatively, D is TRBD2 (6 bases). The length of the CDR3 is 14 residues. Germline V gene sequence: CDR1 MNHEY, CDR2 SMNVEV (reference sequence). V was shortened by 4 bases and J by 4 bases, with 13 bases between the two germline ends. DNA for the CDR3: TGTGCCAGCAGTTGGACGGGAGCGGTAGAGACCCAGTACTTC. This codes for CASSWTGAVETQYF.

This clonotype was recorded many times. J is TRBJ1-1 and V is TRBV7-9; D is ambiguous. Germline V gene data show CDR1 as SEHNR and CDR2 as FQNEAQ (reference sequence). The CDR3 runs to 14 residues. Trimming cost V 5 bases and J 4 bases, with 14 bases left between them. CDR3 sequence: CASSSIGESTEAFF. CDR3 nucleotide sequence: TGTGCCAGCAGCAGCATAGGAGAGAGCACTGAAGCTTTCTTT. The full variable domain, with the rest looked up from reference TRBV7-9 and TRBJ1-1, is DTGVSQNPRHKITKRGQNVTFRCDPISEHNRLYWYRQTLGQGPEFLTYFQNEAQLEKSRLLSDRFSAERPKGSFSTLEIQRTEQGDSAMYLCASSSIGESTEAFFGQGTRLTVV.

This clonotype was seen repeatedly, ten times or more. V is TRBV27 and J is TRBJ2-7; D assignment may be TRBD1 or TRBD2 (5 bases each). This CDR3 has 13 amino acids. The V gene lost 0 bases and the J gene lost 5 bases, with 8 bases spanning the gap. Looked up from germline, CDR1 is MNHEY and CDR2 is SMNVEV (reference sequence). CDR3 amino acids: CASSLSRGNEQYF. CDR3 DNA sequence: TGTGCCAGCAGTTTATCGAGGGGCAACGAGCAGTACTTC.

By sample share, this clonotype is medium-sized. The V gene is TRBV13, the J gene TRBJ2-1, with 11 positions matching TRBD2. Germline lookup yields CDR1 PRHDT and CDR2 FYEKMQ (reference sequence). This CDR3 comprises 15 residues. J gave up 8 bases and V 8 bases, and 11 bases lay outside the gene matches. CDR3 coding DNA: TGTGCCAGCTTTCTTGGGACTAGCGGCCTCGATGAGCAGTTCTTC. Protein: CASFLGTSGLDEQFF.

The chain uses TRBV18 and TRBJ2-7, with D perhaps matching TRBD2 (6 bases). Matching the DNA end better, TRBJ2-1 makes the J call doubtful. The CDR3 has 15 amino acids. Germline V gene sequence: CDR1 KGHSH, CDR2 LQKENI. The chain's CDR3 is CASSPEAGLGDEQFF. The CDR3 DNA reads as TGTGCCAGCTCACCAGAGGCGGGATTAGGGGATGAGCAGTTCTTC.

This clonotype is medium-sized by share. V and J are TRBV20-1 and TRBJ2-1; TRBD2 aligns across 7 bases. V was pared by 3 bases and J by 3 bases, with 2 bases of the junction left unmatched. Germline CDR1 is DFQATT and CDR2 is SNEGSKA (reference sequence). The CDR3 contains 13 residues. CDR3 bases: TGCAGTGCTAGTCGGGGGGACTACAATGAGCAGTTCTTC. This translates into CSASRGDYNEQFF.

This clonotype ranks as medium-sized. The chain recombines TRBV13 with TRBJ2-7; no firm D call. The V and J ends lost 4 bases and 2 bases respectively, with 12 bases between them. Germline CDR1 is PRHDT and CDR2 is FYEKMQ (reference sequence). CDR3 length: 14 residues. The CDR3 loop is CASSSTEETYEQYF. The DNA of the CDR3 is TGTGCCAGCAGCTCGACCGAAGAAACCTACGAGCAGTACTTC. Variable domain in full (rest from reference TRBV13 and TRBJ2-7): AAGVIQSPRHLIKEKRETATLKCYPIPRHDTVYWYQQGPGQDPQFLISFYEKMQSDKGSIPDRFSAQQFSDYHSELNMSSLELGDSALYFCASSSTEETYEQYFGPGTRLTVT.

About this clonotype: A far bigger clonotype differs at one base, so this is likely a read error. V usage is TRBV6-1 and J usage is TRBJ2-2, with D possibly being TRBD1 or TRBD2 (5 bases each). CDR1 MNHNS and CDR2 SASEGT come from the germline V gene. Trimming removed 8 bases at V and 6 bases at J, with 13 bases between. The CDR3 has 13 amino acids. The CDR3 DNA reads TGTGCCAGCGCTGGGGGAGAGGCCGGGGAGCTGTTTTTT. This encodes CASAGGEAGELFF.

By frequency in the sample, this clonotype is medium-sized. J is TRBJ1-2 and V is TRBV6-5; 8 bases fit TRBD1. This CDR3 contains 13 residues. Germline-derived CDR1 and CDR2 are MNHEY and SVGAGI. Trimming at V came to 4 bases and at J to 7 bases, leaving 5 bases not matched to a gene. The CDR3 sequence: CASSSQGAGGYTF. The CDR3 bases are TGTGCCAGCAGTTCGCAGGGGGCCGGTGGCTACACCTTC.